This paragraph covers one TCR beta chain sequence. This specimen belongs to a study of blood T cell repertoires in COVID-19. For the study at large: The origin of the acute and convalescent COVID-19 samples was the United States, Italy and Spain. Sources were T cells, B-cell-depleted T cells, or PBMCs; the material itself was cDNA or gDNA.

The CDR3 extends over 15 amino acids. Trimming cost V 5 bases and J 0 bases, with 13 bases left between them. Per germline, CDR1 SGHAT and CDR2 FQNNGV. Authors' analysis steps: Reference gene primers were amplified, and this amplification served to estimate nucleated cell counts. The protocol was immunoSEQ multiplex PCR, while the TCRdb copy is restricted to in-frame clones and leaves out a portion. V, J and clone size derive from that table, while D and trimming were established from the DNA sequence. This sample has nearly 200,000 clones; 84% occur once, and the top ten carry about 20%. What was sequenced was peripheral blood. The receptor comes from a human donor in a cohort sampled during active COVID-19. The rearrangement links TRBV11-2 to TRBJ1-2; D is unresolved. The CDR3 spells CASSPVTHTNYGYTF. In nucleotides, the CDR3 is TGTGCCAGCAGCCCCGTGACACATACTAACTATGGCTACACCTTC.